The 13 T cell receptor beta chains listed next were all sequenced from one sample in a study of cytomegalovirus exposure and HLA in healthy donors. Both 60 Vbeta primers and 13 Jbeta primers went into the PCR. Clones were read by immunoSEQ multiplex PCR, and TCRdb kept only the in-frame ones, dropping some. The listing contains around 150,000 clones. Sequenced: PBMCs. The receptors derive from a man aged 30-40 years in good health and CMV-seronegative.

This chain uses TRBV2 with TRBJ1-5; 7 bases fit TRBD1. Germline trimming cut 6 bases from V and 7 bases from J; bases unmatched to any gene: 9. Germline V CDR1 and CDR2: SNHLY, FYNNEI. The CDR3 sequence is 14 residues long. Here the CDR3 reads CASSSRTGAQPQHF. CDR3 in DNA: TGTGCCAGCAGCTCTCGGACAGGTGCCCAGCCCCAGCATTTT.

V and J are TRBV2 and TRBJ2-6; TRBD2 aligns across 7 bases. Losses at the gene ends were 9 bases for V and 0 bases for J; bases not matched to a gene: 14. This CDR3 has 18 residues. CDR1 and CDR2 (germline): SNHLY, FYNNEI. CDR3 bases: TGTGCCAGTGCAACACCCGGGACTATCCCCTCTGGGGCCAACGTCCTGACTTTC. This sequence encodes CASATPGTIPSGANVLTF.

V usage is TRBV5-1 and J usage is TRBJ2-1; D remains ambiguous. The V gene lost 2 bases and the J gene lost 2 bases, with 5 bases spanning the gap. The CDR3 totals 13 residues. Germline V lookup: CDR1 SGHRS, CDR2 YFSETQ. This chain's CDR3 is CASSLTTYNEQFF. DNA of the CDR3: TGCGCCAGCAGCTTAACTACCTACAATGAGCAGTTCTTC.

This chain joins TRBV7-9 and TRBJ2-5, with 8 positions matching TRBD1. CDR3 length equals 14 residues. Germline CDR1 SEHNR, CDR2 FQNEAQ (reference sequence). V shed 3 bases, J shed 5 bases, and the junction held 5 bases outside the gene matches. DNA for the CDR3: TGTGCCAGCAGCTTCCAGGGGGCGCGGGAGACCCAGTACTTC. This encodes CASSFQGARETQYF.

J is TRBJ1-1 and V is TRBV28; 7 bases agree with TRBD1. There are 18 residues in the CDR3. Losses at the gene ends were 3 bases for V and 0 bases for J; bases not matched to a gene: 13. From germline, CDR1 is MDHEN and CDR2 SYDVKM. CDR3 in DNA: TGTGCCAGCAGTTTCGGCTTAGGGAAGACAGGGATGAACACTGAAGCTTTCTTT. This codes for CASSFGLGKTGMNTEAFF.

The gene calls are TRBV4-2 and TRBJ1-2; 9 bases are shared with TRBD1. Germline CDR1 LGHNA, CDR2 YNFKEQ. This CDR3 has 22 amino acids. V lost 4 bases, J lost 5 bases, and 29 bases stayed unmatched. DNA of the CDR3: TGTGCCAGCAGCCGACATGAAGCTGCTACGGGACAGGGCTTTCCTCGTGAATATGGCTACACCTTC. This codes for CASSRHEAATGQGFPREYGYTF.

The chain employs TRBV6-5 and TRBJ2-5, with 7 bases matching TRBD1. The J call may be wrong; the DNA end is better matched by TRBJ2-7. The germline V gene encodes CDR1 MNHEY and CDR2 SVGAGI. CDR3 length equals 14 residues. The DNA for the CDR3 is TGTGCCAGCAGCCAACAGGGGATTAGCTACGAGCAGTACTTC. It translates to CASSQQGISYEQYF.

The chain links TRBV11-2 to TRBJ2-7; D may be TRBD1 (5 bases). The germline V gene has CDR1 SGHAT and CDR2 FQNNGV. V gave up 5 bases and J gave up 2 bases, with 16 bases separating them. CDR3 size: 15 residues. The CDR3 DNA follows: TGTGCCAGCAGCCTGCGACAGTCATCCGCCTACGAGCAGTACTTC. It codes for CASSLRQSSAYEQYF.

J is TRBJ2-3 and V is TRBV25-1; 7 nucleotides align to TRBD1. Germline V gives CDR1 MGHDK, CDR2 SYGVNS. The CDR3 loop spans 12 amino acids. The V segment lost 11 bases and the J segment 4 bases; nucleotides outside the gene matches: 6. The CDR3 DNA reads TGTGCCGCACAGGGGCAGGCAGATACGCAGTATTTT. It is translated as CAAQGQADTQYF.

This sequence joins TRBV4-1 and TRBJ2-1; TRBD2 is a possible D gene (6 bases). There are 17 residues in the CDR3. Trimming took 0 bases from V and 4 from J, leaving 16 bases between them. The germline gives CDR1 MGHRA, CDR2 YSYEKL. CDR3 sequence reads: CASSQDLRGGHYNEQFF. The CDR3 DNA is TGCGCCAGCAGCCAAGATTTAAGGGGAGGCCATTACAATGAGCAGTTCTTC.

This rearrangement joins TRBV6-5 to TRBJ1-3, with TRBD1 matching over 8 bases. CDR1 is MNHEY, CDR2 SVGAGI, per germline. The trim removed 6 bases at V and 4 bases at J, leaving 8 bases unmatched. The CDR3 extends over 15 amino acids. The CDR3 here is CASRTTGTGGNTIYF. The CDR3 DNA follows: TGTGCCAGCAGGACGACCGGGACAGGAGGAAACACCATATATTTT.

This chain's CDR3 is CASSPHRGSNEKLFF. The CDR3 nucleotides read TGTGCCAGCAGCCCGCACAGGGGCAGTAATGAAAAACTGTTTTTT. The chain combines TRBV11-3 with TRBJ1-4; the match to TRBD1 covers 7 bases. In germline, CDR1 is SGHNT, CDR2 YENEEA. Trimming removed 5 bases from V and 4 bases from J; junction bases left unmatched: 7. The CDR3 length is 15 residues.

J is TRBJ2-7 and V is TRBV27, with 11 bases aligning to TRBD2. The germline V gene encodes CDR1 MNHEY and CDR2 SMNVEV (reference sequence). The CDR3 contains 17 residues. Unmatched junction bases numbered 11, after V lost 6 bases and J lost 1 base. The CDR3 nucleotides are TGTGCCAGCAGACGTCGTTCGGGGACTAGCGGATCCTACGAGCAGTACTTC. Encoded protein: CASRRRSGTSGSYEQYF.